This passage covers 16 T cell receptor beta chains from one sample sequenced in a study of T cell clones after liver transplantation (dated by TCRdb to the late 2010s). The library was made by the immunoSEQ multiplex PCR assay. TCRdb limited this immuneACCESS table to in-frame rearrangements with V and J called. A share of clones is missing; checked studies link under half to unresolved V genes, and the rest is unexplained. The sample table lists 55,000 to 75,000 clones, roughly 92% of them with a count of one. The top ten clones comprise approximately 0.96% of the sample. Sequences were derived from CD4+ T cells from blood, sampled nearly 26 months after liver transplant. The receptors were gathered from a human patient who received a liver transplant. After a transplant, some T cells may be of graft donor origin.

This chain uses TRBV18 with TRBJ2-3; D possibly corresponds to TRBD1 (5 bases). This CDR3 spans 16 amino acids. V was cut by 6 bases and J by 0 bases, with 16 bases left in between. Germline assignment: CDR1 KGHSH and CDR2 LQKENI. CDR3 amino acids: CASSPVRVPSTDTQYF. CDR3 sequence (DNA): TGTGCCAGCTCTCCCGTCAGGGTCCCAAGCACAGATACGCAGTATTTT.

V gene TRBV11-2 combines with J gene TRBJ2-5; D is uncertain. V lost 3 bases and J 5 bases, leaving 13 bases between the germline ends. The CDR3 covers 14 residues. Looked up from germline, CDR1 is SGHAT and CDR2 is FQNNGV. CDR3 residues: CASSLIGSRETQYF. In nucleotides, the CDR3 is TGTGCCAGCAGCTTGATAGGGTCTAGGGAGACCCAGTACTTC.

V and J are TRBV28 and TRBJ1-4; possibly TRBD1 for D (6 bases). V was clipped by 3 bases and J by 11 bases, with 10 bases between them. CDR1 is MDHEN, CDR2 SYDVKM, per germline. The CDR3 length is 12 residues. CDR3 DNA: TGTGCCAGCAGTTTCGGGGGGCAGAAACTGTTTTTT. Translation gives CASSFGGQKLFF.

The gene calls are TRBV5-5 and TRBJ2-6; D ambiguous. Trimming took off 0 bases at V and 2 bases at J, with 12 bases between the two ends. CDR1 is SGHKS and CDR2 is YYEKEE in the germline V gene (reference sequence). This CDR3 has 17 amino acids. CDR3 sequence reads: CASSLDGSFAGANVLTF. CDR3 coding DNA: TGTGCCAGCAGCTTGGACGGATCTTTCGCTGGGGCCAACGTCCTGACTTTC.

This clone is a singleton in its sample. The chain couples TRBV5-4 to TRBJ2-2; TRBD1 matches at 8 bases. CDR1 and CDR2 (germline): SGHNT, YYREEE (reference sequence). The CDR3 covers 14 residues. The ends lost 0 bases at V and 6 bases at J; junction bases unmatched: 1. The DNA of the CDR3 is TGTGCCAGCAGCTTGGAACAGGGGGCCGGGGAGCTGTTTTTT. Translated: CASSLEQGAGELFF.

The chain combines TRBV6-1 with TRBJ1-1; tentatively, D is TRBD1 (5 bases). V shed 1 base and J shed 11 bases, with 11 bases lying between them. Germline V gives CDR1 MNHNS, CDR2 SASEGT. This CDR3 comprises 12 residues. For the CDR3, the DNA is TGTGCCAGCAGTGAAGGCAGGGAGGGGGCTTTCTTT. It yields the protein CASSEGREGAFF.

This chain joins TRBV15 and TRBJ2-5, with D hard to call. V was pared by 0 bases and J by 0 bases, with 8 bases between. Germline V CDR1 and CDR2: LNHNV, YYDKDF (reference sequence). The CDR3 is made up of 15 amino acids. CDR3 region: CATSRDPRYQETQYF. DNA for the CDR3: TGTGCCACCAGCAGAGATCCGCGGTACCAAGAGACCCAGTACTTC.

The gene calls are TRBV5-6 and TRBJ2-7, with 10 bases lining up with TRBD1. V was pared by 7 bases and J by 6 bases, with 13 bases of the junction left unmatched. Germline CDR1 SGHDT, CDR2 YYEEEE. The CDR3 loop spans 15 amino acids. This chain's CDR3 is CASSPVGTGVSEQYF. DNA of the CDR3: TGTGCCAGCTCCCCAGTGGGGACAGGGGTGTCCGAGCAGTACTTC.

The CDR3 loop reads CSGQDRRTDTQYF. In DNA form, the CDR3 reads TGCAGCGGTCAGGACAGACGCACAGATACGCAGTATTTT. This sequence joins TRBV29-1 and TRBJ2-3; possible D gene TRBD1, 6 bases. The CDR3 sequence is 13 residues long. Germline CDR1 SQVTM, CDR2 ANQGSEA. Trimming left V 7 bases short and J 1 base short, with 12 bases between.

The chain couples TRBV5-1 to TRBJ1-2; D is perhaps TRBD1 (5 bases). The V and J ends lost 0 bases and 6 bases respectively, with 12 bases between them. The CDR3 totals 14 residues. CDR1 and CDR2 (germline): SGHRS, YFSETQ. The CDR3, as DNA: TGCGCCAGCAGCTTGGCAGGGTTAGACCATGGCTACACCTTC. This gives the protein CASSLAGLDHGYTF.

The sample holds a few counts of this clone. This rearrangement joins TRBV11-1 to TRBJ1-1, with 7 bases aligning to TRBD1. Germline V gives CDR1 SGHAT, CDR2 FQDESV (reference sequence). J lost 4 bases, V lost 5 bases, and 10 bases had no gene match. CDR3 length: 15 amino acids. The CDR3 nucleotides read TGTGCCAGCAGCGAGCCAGGGGGTAGGGTCACTGAAGCTTTCTTT. This sequence encodes CASSEPGGRVTEAFF.

This chain joins TRBV6-1 and TRBJ2-2; the D gene is possibly TRBD2 (6 bases). Germline V CDR1 and CDR2: MNHNS, SASEGT. CDR3 size: 15 residues. Trimming stripped 9 bases from V and 3 bases from J, with 17 bases between. Here the CDR3 DNA reads TGTGCCAGGCAGGAAGGGCGGGGATACACCGGGGAGCTGTTTTTT. Amino acids: CARQEGRGYTGELFF.

This chain connects TRBV7-6 to TRBJ2-5; D remains unclear. Germline assignment: CDR1 SGHVS and CDR2 FNYEAQ. CDR3 length: 14 amino acids. Trimming removed 2 bases at V and 4 bases at J, with 11 bases between. CDR3 loop: CASSLSTKRETQYF. CDR3 coding DNA: TGTGCCAGCAGCTTATCCACTAAACGAGAGACCCAGTACTTC.

This rearrangement joins TRBV6-1 to TRBJ2-5; tentatively, D is TRBD2 (5 bases). Germline V gene lookup returns CDR1 MNHNS and CDR2 SASEGT. Trimming left V 1 base short and J 5 bases short, with 11 bases between. This CDR3 has 14 amino acids. The CDR3 nucleotides are TGTGCCAGCAGTGAAGGAGGGTACGCGGAGACCCAGTACTTC. It is translated as CASSEGGYAETQYF.

V usage is TRBV5-1 and J usage is TRBJ1-4; 9 nucleotides line up with TRBD1. The CDR3 sequence is 14 residues long. After removal of 3 bases from V and 10 bases from J, the junction contained 7 bases not matched to a gene. CDR1 is SGHRS and CDR2 is YFSETQ in the germline V gene. In DNA, the CDR3 is TGCGCCAGCAGCTCGGGGGACAGGGAGGCAAAACTGTTTTTT. Translation: CASSSGDREAKLFF.

This clone was recorded once. The V gene is TRBV9, the J gene TRBJ2-4; TRBD1 might be the D (6 bases). The CDR3 runs to 18 residues. Germline V gene data show CDR1 as SGDLS and CDR2 as YYNGEE. With 3 bases removed from V and 3 bases from J, the gap between germline ends came to 22 bases. The CDR3 DNA follows: TGTGCCAGCAGCGAGGGGGTGCAAGCGTCCCTAGGCAAAAACATTCAGTACTTC. Encoded protein: CASSEGVQASLGKNIQYF.